A selection of T cell receptor beta chains follows, all from one sample in a study of blood T cell repertoires in COVID-19. TCRdb's table, derived via immunoSEQ multiplex PCR, lists solely in-frame clones and lacks some. Among some 150,000 clones listed, approximately 80% were seen once. What was sequenced was peripheral blood. These receptors were collected from a human donor in a cohort sampled during active COVID-19. Both conserved end residues are part of each CDR3.

V: TRBV4-3; J: TRBJ1-6; CDR3: CASSQDGSYNSPLHF
V: TRBV6-5; J: TRBJ1-1; CDR3: CASLRDRGGNTEAFF
V: TRBV29-1; J: TRBJ1-2; CDR3: CSVDTGYGYTF
V: TRBV18; J: TRBJ1-2; CDR3: CASSPQPGRNGYTF
V: TRBV4-3; J: TRBJ1-6; CDR3: CASSQDSSGANSPLHF
V: TRBV18; J: TRBJ2-7; CDR3: CASSPARGTYEQYF
V: TRBV10-1; J: TRBJ1-1; CDR3: CASRTLQGRTEAFF
V: TRBV28; J: TRBJ2-6; CDR3: CASRPAGGSGANVLTF
V: TRBV5-1; J: TRBJ1-5; CDR3: CASSLDSSNQPQHF
V: TRBV5-8; J: TRBJ2-5; CDR3: CASSAGGADQETQYF
V: TRBV4-1; J: TRBJ2-1; CDR3: CASRPDRVAYNEQFF
V: TRBV5-4; J: TRBJ1-1; CDR3: CASSLAGGNTEAFF
V: TRBV6-5; J: TRBJ2-5; CDR3: CASSYSNREETQYF
V: TRBV29-1; J: TRBJ1-4; CDR3: CSVGQGHGEKLFF
V: TRBV7-9; J: TRBJ2-1; CDR3: CASSSTRSGGGNEQFF
V: TRBV6-2/TRBV6-3; J: TRBJ2-5; CDR3: CASSYPRQGAYQETQYF
V: TRBV7-2; J: TRBJ1-5; CDR3: CASSSGHAYQPQHF
V: TRBV29-1; J: TRBJ2-1; CDR3: CSVEGTGVSYNEQFF
V: TRBV7-9; J: TRBJ2-1; CDR3: CASSLGRFGSNEQFF
V: TRBV28; J: TRBJ1-6; CDR3: CASSWGLGDSPLHF
V: TRBV11-3; J: TRBJ2-2; CDR3: CASSSRRGRGELFF
V: TRBV7-3; J: TRBJ2-1; CDR3: CASSSSGGAAYNEQFF
V: TRBV5-1; J: TRBJ2-7; CDR3: CASSLDGTGFYEQYF